The rows below give T cell receptor beta chains drawn from one sample of a study of blood T cell repertoires in COVID-19. Only in-frame clones appear in the TCRdb table, and some are missing; sequencing was by immunoSEQ multiplex PCR. The data show roughly 340,000 clones, under 95% seen once. The source material was peripheral blood. The source is a woman aged 18-29 years who had recovered from COVID-19. Both conserved end residues are part of each CDR3. A D gene is named only where the DNA matches it firmly. Clone size is given for some rows only: seen once, a few or many times, or a class if the clone is expanded.

j_call v_call clone_size d_call cdr3_nt cdr3_aa
TRBJ1-2 TRBV30 - TRBD1 TGTGCCGCGGGGACAGACTTTGTCTATGGCTACACCTTC CAAGTDFVYGYTF
TRBJ2-5 TRBV11-2 - TRBD2 TGTGCCAGCAGCCCAGGGGGGTTGGCTAGCGGGAGTAAAGAGACCCAGTACTTC CASSPGGLASGSKETQYF
TRBJ1-6 TRBV6-1 - - TGTGCCAGCAGTGAACCGACAGGCAATAATTCACCCCTCCACTTT CASSEPTGNNSPLHF
TRBJ2-5 TRBV7-9 - TRBD2 TGTGCCAGCAGCCTACCCCAGCGGGAGGGGGAGACCCAGTACTTC CASSLPQREGETQYF
TRBJ2-1 TRBV6-2/TRBV6-3 - - TGTGCCAGCAGCCTATTATTCAATGAGCAGTTCTTC CASSLLFNEQFF
TRBJ2-2 TRBV4-3 once - TGCGCCAGCAGCCAAGGGGCGGGATCTACCGGGGAGCTGTTTTTT CASSQGAGSTGELFF
TRBJ2-1 TRBV5-6 once TRBD2 TGTGCCAGCAGCCGAGGGACTAGCGGAGTTAGTGGCTACAATGAGCAGTTCTTC CASSRGTSGVSGYNEQFF
TRBJ1-4 TRBV6-5 - TRBD1 TGTGCCAGCAGTTACCGACAGGGAGGAGAAAAACTGTTTTTT CASSYRQGGEKLFF
TRBJ2-1 TRBV2 - TRBD2 TGTGCCAGCAGTGGGACTAGCGGGACCTACAATGAGCAGTTCTTC CASSGTSGTYNEQFF
TRBJ2-1 TRBV19 - TRBD2 TGTGCCAGTAGTACGAGCGGGAGGTCCTACAATGAGCAGTTCTTC CASSTSGRSYNEQFF
TRBJ1-1 TRBV7-8 - - TGTGCCAGCAGCTTAGCAGGACAGTTTTCTGAAGCTTTCTTT CASSLAGQFSEAFF
TRBJ1-2 TRBV30 - - TGTGCCTGGAGTCTCCGCTGGGGCTCCAACTATGGCTACACCTTC CAWSLRWGSNYGYTF
TRBJ2-2 TRBV7-2 - - TGTGCCAGCAGCTCCACAGGGTCGGGCGGGGAGCTGTTTTTT CASSSTGSGGELFF
TRBJ2-2 TRBV18 - TRBD2 TGTGCCAGCTCACCACTCGGATTAGCGGGGACGAACACCGGGGAGCTGTTTTTT CASSPLGLAGTNTGELFF
TRBJ2-3 TRBV11-2 - TRBD2 TGTGCCAGCAGCGCGGGACTAGCGGTGACGGGCACAGATACGCAGTATTTT CASSAGLAVTGTDTQYF
TRBJ2-5 TRBV6-4 - TRBD2 TGTGCCAGCAGTGACTCCTTGGGCGGGAGGGAAGAGACCCAGTACTTC CASSDSLGGREETQYF
TRBJ1-2 TRBV10-3 few TRBD1 TGTGCCATCAGTGACACCAGAGACAGGGGGATTGGCTATGGCTACACCTTC CAISDTRDRGIGYGYTF
TRBJ1-4 TRBV27 - TRBD1 TGTGCCAGCAGTCTCACCGGGACAGGGGGCTATGCTAATGAAAAACTGTTTTTT CASSLTGTGGYANEKLFF
TRBJ2-2 TRBV13 - TRBD1 TGTGCCAGCATGAAGCCGACCGCCAAACAGGGGCGGTACACCGGGGAGCTGTTTTTT CASMKPTAKQGRYTGELFF
TRBJ1-6 TRBV6-4 - TRBD1 TGTGCCAGCAGTGACGACGGGACAGGGGGTTCACCCCTCCACTTT CASSDDGTGGSPLHF
TRBJ2-1 TRBV19 - TRBD2 TGTGCCAGTAGCAGGGACAGTCCGGGACTAGCGGGAGGTAAAAATGAGCAGTTCTTC CASSRDSPGLAGGKNEQFF
TRBJ2-3 TRBV29-1 once - TGCAGCGTTGTCAGATCGTCTAGCACAGATACGCAGTATTTT CSVVRSSSTDTQYF
TRBJ2-1 TRBV9 - TRBD1 TGTGCCAGCAGCGTCGACAGGGCCTCCTACAATGAGCAGTTCTTC CASSVDRASYNEQFF
TRBJ2-1 TRBV5-1 - TRBD2 TGCGCCAGCACCAATGGGGGGAGGGTGGTCAATGAGCAGTTCTTC CASTNGGRVVNEQFF
TRBJ2-2 TRBV7-2 - TRBD2 TGTGCCAGCAGCCCCGAGGGAGGGGCGGGAGGGCCCCCCGGGGAGCTGTTTTTT CASSPEGGAGGPPGELFF
TRBJ1-1 TRBV21-1 - - TGTGCCAGCAGCGTTGGGACAGTAAACACTGAAGCTTTCTTT CASSVGTVNTEAFF
TRBJ1-1 TRBV2 - - TGTGCCAGCAGGGGCCCCAGGGCCACTGAAGCTTTCTTT CASRGPRATEAFF
TRBJ2-2 TRBV5-1 - - TGCGCCAGCAGCTTGGCAGGGTTCACCGGGGAGCTGTTTTTT CASSLAGFTGELFF
TRBJ2-5 TRBV18 - TRBD1 TGTGCCAGCTCACCGAAGACAGGGACCTGGGAGACCCAGTACTTC CASSPKTGTWETQYF
TRBJ1-4 TRBV5-4 - - TGTGCCAGCAGCTTGGAGGGAGGGAAACTGTTTTTT CASSLEGGKLFF
TRBJ2-5 TRBV7-2 - TRBD2 TGTGCCAGCAGCCCGCCGGGACTAGCGGGAGGAGAGACCCAGTACTTC CASSPPGLAGGETQYF
TRBJ1-2 TRBV5-5 - - TGTGCCAGCAGCTTGGGGGGACTCTATGGCTACACCTTC CASSLGGLYGYTF
TRBJ2-4 TRBV2 once - TGTGCCAGCAGTGAAGTTCGGGGGAAAAACATTCAGTACTTC CASSEVRGKNIQYF
TRBJ1-5 TRBV24-1 - - TGTGCCACCAGTGCTAGTTCACAGGGTACTTGGCAGCCCCAGCATTTT CATSASSQGTWQPQHF
TRBJ1-3 TRBV6-2/TRBV6-3 - TRBD1 TGTGCCAGCAGCAGGGGGACGACTGGAAACACCATATATTTT CASSRGTTGNTIYF
TRBJ1-1 TRBV30 - - TGTGCCTGGAGTGGGAGTCAAGCTTTCTTT CAWSGSQAFF
TRBJ2-3 TRBV27 - - TGTGCCAGCGCTTGGGAGCGGACGGGGACAGATACGCAGTATTTT CASAWERTGTDTQYF
TRBJ1-4 TRBV18 once - TGTGCCAGCTCAGGTGGAGTCCCTCGCGGTGAAAAACTGTTTTTT CASSGGVPRGEKLFF
TRBJ1-2 TRBV2 - - TGTGCCAGCAGCAACACAGGGTTGGGTGGCTACACCTTC CASSNTGLGGYTF
TRBJ1-3 TRBV27 - TRBD1 TGTGCCAGCAGTCGCGGGGACAGGGCCTCTGGAAACACCATATATTTT CASSRGDRASGNTIYF
TRBJ2-1 TRBV7-6 - TRBD2 TGTGCCAGCAGCGCGGGACTACTTAGCTCCTACAATGAGCAGTTCTTC CASSAGLLSSYNEQFF
TRBJ1-2 TRBV25-1 - - TGTGCCAGCAGTGCTGCGGGGGGGGCGCGAGGCTACACCTTC CASSAAGGARGYTF
TRBJ2-3 TRBV11-2 - - TGTGCCAGCAGCTTACACAGGGGGGGGGATACGCAGTATTTT CASSLHRGGDTQYF
TRBJ2-1 TRBV11-2 - - TGTGCCAGCAGCCCCAGAGGTGTGTCCTACAATGAGCAGTTCTTC CASSPRGVSYNEQFF
TRBJ2-1 TRBV27 - - TGTGCCAGCAGGGGAAGGGGAACAGGAACCCCTTACAATGAGCAGTTCTTC CASRGRGTGTPYNEQFF
TRBJ1-6 TRBV29-1 - - TGCAGCGTTCATACCGGGACAATTAATTCACCCCTCCACTTT CSVHTGTINSPLHF
TRBJ1-2 TRBV6-2/TRBV6-3 - TRBD1 TGTGCCAGCAGTTACGATACAGGGGATGGCTACACCTTC CASSYDTGDGYTF
TRBJ2-5 TRBV14 - - TGTGCCAGCAGCGTTGGACTACCATCCACAGAGACCCAGTACTTC CASSVGLPSTETQYF
TRBJ2-2 TRBV2 once - TGTGCCAAGAGGGCTAGCAGCGCCGGGGAGCTGTTTTTT CAKRASSAGELFF
TRBJ2-4 TRBV6-5 - - TGTGCCAGCAGTAAGCCGACAGCTAAAAACATTCAGTACTTC CASSKPTAKNIQYF
TRBJ2-1 TRBV15 - TRBD1 TGTGCCACCAGCGACAGGGGGTTGGATGAGCAGTTCTTC CATSDRGLDEQFF
TRBJ1-2 TRBV12-3/TRBV12-4 - - TGTGCCAGCAGTCTGGGAGCGAGTGGCTACACCTTC CASSLGASGYTF
TRBJ2-2 TRBV19 - - TGTGCCAGCAACCACAGGACCGCGCGAACCGGGGAGCTGTTTTTT CASNHRTARTGELFF
TRBJ2-5 TRBV6-2/TRBV6-3 - TRBD2 TGTGCCAGCAGTTACTCGCGGACTAGCGGGCCCCACCCAGAGACCCAGTACTTC CASSYSRTSGPHPETQYF
TRBJ1-5 TRBV10-2 once TRBD1 TGCGCCAGCAGTCGGACAGGGGTCCGCTTTGGGGGCAATCAGCCCCAGCATTTT CASSRTGVRFGGNQPQHF
TRBJ1-2 TRBV7-2 once TRBD1 TGTGCCAGCAGCTTAGCTAGACAGGGGAGAGGCTACACCTTC CASSLARQGRGYTF
TRBJ1-5 TRBV18 - TRBD1 TGTGCCAGCTCACCCGGGACAGGCAAGGGTCAGCCCCAGCATTTT CASSPGTGKGQPQHF
TRBJ2-3 TRBV24-1 once TRBD2 TGTGCCACCAGCCTTAGCGCGTTCTTGGGGGGGGATAGCACAGATACGCAGTATTTT CATSLSAFLGGDSTDTQYF
TRBJ1-1 TRBV29-1 few - TGCAGCGTTGGCGCAGGGTCTGGCACTGAAGCTTTCTTT CSVGAGSGTEAFF
TRBJ1-2 TRBV7-9 - - TGTGCCAGCAGCTTAGTAGTTAAGGGGGAAGATGGCTACACCTTC CASSLVVKGEDGYTF